This TCR beta chain is from a study of siplizumab effects on memory and regulatory T cells. V lost 5 bases and J lost 2; bases outside the gene matches: 7. The CDR3 spans 17 residues. CDR1 and CDR2 from the germline V gene are SGHVS and FNYEAQ. The table came from immunoSEQ multiplex PCR; TCRdb's copy has only in-frame clones and leaves some out. The sample shows more than 95,000 clones, 93% of them seen only once. This receptor was identified in a human donor in good health. The chain employs TRBV7-6 and TRBJ2-6; 9 positions match TRBD1. The source material was Tregs sorted from blood. This CDR3 is CASSRERDRAGANVLTF. For the CDR3, the DNA is TGTGCCAGCAGCCGAGAAAGGGACAGGGCTGGGGCCAACGTCCTGACTTTC.